This T cell receptor (beta chain) was found in a study of post-analysis software for immune sequencing data. Study-wide findings and caveats: Four or five TRBV segments, including TRBV5-6, TRBV5-1 and TRBV20-1, were more frequent in patients than controls. Multiple sclerosis patients showed significantly lower normalized Chao1 diversity than controls did.

Comments on this clonotype: Its matching antigen is unknown.

The CDR3 runs to 14 residues. The V gene's germline CDR1 is SGHRS and CDR2 YFSETQ. V was pared by 0 bases and J by 3 bases, with 10 bases between. Unique molecular identifiers featured in each of the TCR beta cDNA libraries. TCRdb analysed the PCR reads with MiXCR anew, one entry per CDR3 protein. The sample lists more than 350,000 distinct CDR3 sequences, roughly 40% seen once, with less than 10% in the top ten. The chain combines TRBV5-1 with TRBJ2-7; D unresolved. The sequencing sample was made of blood. The sequence came from a girl aged 2 to 9 with multiple sclerosis. CDR3 residues: CASSLADLNYEQYF. CDR3 nucleotide sequence: TGCGCCAGCAGCTTGGCGGACCTGAACTACGAGCAGTACTTC. Variable domain in full (rest from reference TRBV5-1 and TRBJ2-7): KAGVTQTPRYLIKTRGQQVTLSCSPISGHRSVSWYQQTPGQGLQFLFEYFSETQRNKGNFPGRFSGRQFSNSRSEMNVSTLELGDSALYLCASSLADLNYEQYFGPGTRLTVT.